This TCR beta chain was retrieved from a study of CD8+ T cells in alopecia areata (dated by TCRdb to between 2017 and 2018). With respect to the entire study: The treated patients took part in an open-label pilot trial in which moderate-to-severe alopecia areata was treated with oral tofacitinib at 5 to 10 mg twice daily. Tofacitinib was given for 6 to 18 months, followed by 6 months of follow-up off drug to assess delayed response and recurrence. Disease severity in treated patients was measured with the SALT score, which quantifies the percentage of affected scalp surface area. In both human patients and the C3H/HeJ mouse model, the study applied high-throughput TCRbeta sequencing to look at T cell clonal expansion in alopecia areata. In humans, TCRbeta sequencing was performed on scalp tissue and on sorted CD4+ and CD8+ peripheral blood T cells from healthy controls and from patients with patchy or totalis/universalis alopecia areata. Biopsies were taken from tofacitinib-treated patients at baseline and at 4 and 24 weeks of treatment, and a later scalp biopsy was taken in several of the tofacitinib-treated patients. Clonality in the scalp was compared among normal scalp (n=4), patchy alopecia areata scalp (n=8), and alopecia totalis/universalis scalp (n=8). RNA was extracted with the PAXgene miRNA kit for fixed scalp, the miRNeasy kit for PBMCs, and the RNeasy kit for mouse skin. TCRbeta CDR3 regions were amplified by immunoSEQ multiplex PCR using 35 Vbeta forward and 13 Jbeta reverse primers. What the authors observed across the whole study: Scalp clonality and the number of expanded CD8+ clones among the top 100 scalp clones were significantly decreased by tofacitinib. TCR sequences shared between patients were less clear than in mice, possibly partly because of HLA diversity in the patient population. Scalp TCR repertoire analysis is complicated because resident alphabeta T cells in normal human skin are also sequenced, whereas mouse skin is dominated by gammadelta T cells. Many expanded lesional clones were found to persist in scalp and blood during tofacitinib treatment, and relapse after treatment cessation may be partly explained by this persistence. Lesional scalp, especially in alopecia totalis/universalis, showed higher clonality and more expanded CD8+ clones than normal scalp, suggesting antigenic drive. Because the treated cohort was small and had only one nonresponder, larger studies are needed to examine links between baseline CD8+ expansion and response.

Including the terminal cysteine and phenylalanine, the CDR3 comprises 14 residues. Of the read, only the CDR3 DNA is kept; its 42 bases are in frame from base 1. CDR1 is given as SEHNR and CDR2 as FQNEAQ, both from the germline V gene (reference sequence). Ends trimmed: V by 5 bases, J by 7 bases; bases unmatched to a gene: 8. What this sample's time point label stands for: roughly 27 days on oral tofacitinib. The sample's treatment or condition label, in plain terms: oral pan-JAK inhibitor, 5-10 mg twice daily. From alopecia areata patients, peripheral blood was collected along with lesional scalp punch biopsies. PBMCs were isolated by density centrifugation and stained for CD3, CD4 and CD8, and CD4+ and CD8+ T cells were sorted on a FACSAria. In this sample, this clone turned up once. It lacks a known antigen. One base away there is no much larger clone; base qualities are not given. The library was produced with the immunoSEQ multiplex PCR assay. For TCR sequencing, RNA was extracted from every sample and reverse transcribed into cDNA to serve as template. SuperScript III was used to make first-strand cDNA, primed with a 2:1 mix of oligo-dT and random hexamers. A synthetic immune receptor repertoire was used to measure amplification bias, and any remaining bias was corrected computationally. In the paper's pipeline: Raw reads were preprocessed for error removal, and CDR3 was defined according to IMGT conventions as running from the conserved cysteine to phenylalanine. Clonality was computed as 1 minus the Shannon entropy, with the entropy normalized by log2 of the number of productive unique TCRs. Scalp TCRbeta sequences were cross-referenced with sorted blood CD4 and CD8 repertoires so that the CD4 or CD8 identity of scalp clones could be inferred. TCRdb took over this immuneACCESS table, retaining in-frame rearrangements with V and J assigned. Such tables are incomplete; in checked studies, under half of the missing clones stem from an unresolved V gene, and the remainder is unexplained. D and trimming were read from the DNA, whereas the V and J calls and clone size are those reported in that table. The sample includes 90,000 to 100,000 clones, with 60% to 65% observed a single time. The ten largest account for roughly 15% of the sample.

The sequence was obtained from a human donor with alopecia areata. The sample consisted of CD8+ T cells sorted from blood, taken at week 4, from a patient treated with tofacitinib. The sequence links TRBV7-9 to TRBJ1-2; TRBD1 fits 9 bases in the junction. The CDR3 reads as follows: CASSDGTGSGGYTF. The sequence in DNA is TGTGCCAGCAGCGACGGGACAGGGAGTGGTGGCTACACCTTC.